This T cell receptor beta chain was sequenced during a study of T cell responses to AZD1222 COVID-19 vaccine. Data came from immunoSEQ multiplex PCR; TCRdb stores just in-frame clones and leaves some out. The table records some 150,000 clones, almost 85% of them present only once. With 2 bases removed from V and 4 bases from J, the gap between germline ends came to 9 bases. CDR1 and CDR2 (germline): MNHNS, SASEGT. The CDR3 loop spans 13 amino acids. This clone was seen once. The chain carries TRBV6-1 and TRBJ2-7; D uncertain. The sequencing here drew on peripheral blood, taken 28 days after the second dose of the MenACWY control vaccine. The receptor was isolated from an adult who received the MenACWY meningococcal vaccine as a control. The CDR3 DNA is TGTGCCAGCAGTGAATTAGGGCCGTACGAGCAGTACTTC. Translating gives CASSELGPYEQYF.